The entry below gives a single T cell receptor beta chain sequence along with its context. Clones were sequenced by immunoSEQ multiplex PCR, and TCRdb holds only the in-frame ones, with some missing. The table lists some 150,000 clones, roughly 84% of them singletons, with about 2.6% in the top ten. This specimen comes from a study of blood T cell repertoires in COVID-19. The germline V and J ends were trimmed by 5 bases and 1 base, with 14 bases remaining between them. Per germline, CDR1 SGHTA and CDR2 FQGNSA. CDR3 size: 15 residues. The source is a human donor with acute or convalescent COVID-19. The donor label of this sample is uncertain. The material sequenced was peripheral blood. This rearrangement joins TRBV7-2 to TRBJ1-1; D gene unclear. CDR3 loop: CASSQRRDRNTEAFF. For the CDR3, the DNA is TGTGCCAGCAGCCAGCGGAGGGATAGGAACACTGAAGCTTTCTTT.